Below are 30 T cell receptor beta chains sequenced from a single sample in a study of Ad26.COV2.S vaccination and SARS-CoV-2 variants. The treatment was: around 19 received Ad26.COV2.S at low or high dose, single or two shots; about five received placebo; per-sample allocation not given. The study sampled participants on day 63 after the first vaccine or placebo injection. Assay used: immunoSEQ multiplex PCR; TCRdb lists only in-frame clones, some missing. The sample records hundreds of thousands of clones, about 87% being singletons. The material was peripheral blood, obtained in a trial of Ad26.COV2.S vaccine versus placebo. These receptors were collected from a person aged 18-65 years who received the Ad26.COV2.S COVID-19 vaccine or a placebo.

The chain combines TRBV11-3 with TRBJ1-1, with D hard to call. CDR3 length: 13 residues. Germline V gene sequence: CDR1 SGHNT, CDR2 YENEEA. V lost 1 base and J lost 7, with 10 bases in between. As DNA, the CDR3 is TGTGCCAGCAGCTTAGGGCAGTACAGTGAAGCTTTCTTT. Translating gives CASSLGQYSEAFF.

In DNA, the CDR3 is TGTGCCACCAGCAGCAGAGTTACAGGGCATGGCTACACCTTC. It yields the protein CATSSRVTGHGYTF. This chain links TRBV15 with TRBJ1-2; D is possibly TRBD1 (6 bases). CDR1 is LNHNV, CDR2 YYDKDF, per germline (reference sequence). The ends were cut back, 3 bases at V and 6 bases at J, with 14 bases in the middle. The CDR3 is 14 amino acids.

The J gene is TRBJ1-2, the V gene TRBV12-3 or TRBV12-4; TRBD1 agrees at 10 bases. The junction had 6 bases not matched to a gene; V was cut back by 6 bases and J by 8 bases. The CDR3 totals 13 residues. The CDR3 region is CASRRGTGEGYTF. DNA for the CDR3: TGTGCCAGCAGAAGAGGGACAGGGGAAGGCTACACCTTC.

The chain recombines TRBV18 with TRBJ2-1, with 9 positions matching TRBD1. Looked up from germline, CDR1 is KGHSH and CDR2 is LQKENI. The CDR3 length is 16 residues. The V and J ends lost 0 bases and 7 bases, in that order; junction bases with no gene match: 7. The CDR3 region is CASSPPSGQGNNEQFF. Written as DNA, the CDR3 is TGTGCCAGCTCACCACCGTCGGGACAGGGTAATAATGAGCAGTTCTTC. Full variable domain (outside the CDR3, taken from reference TRBV18 and TRBJ2-1): NAGVMQNPRHLVRRRGQEARLRCSPMKGHSHVYWYRQLPEEGLKFMVYLQKENIIDESGMPKERFSAEFPKEGPSILRIQQVVRGDSAAYFCASSPPSGQGNNEQFFGPGTRLTVL.

CDR3 region: CASSPPGVGGYTF. The CDR3 DNA reads as TGTGCCAGCTCACCACCGGGGGTAGGGGGCTACACCTTC. The chain joins TRBV18 to TRBJ1-2, with TRBD1 as a possible D gene (5 bases). The CDR3 has 13 residues. Trimming cost V 0 bases and J 8 bases, with 10 bases left between them. Germline CDR1 is KGHSH and CDR2 is LQKENI.

The chain has TRBV19 and TRBJ1-3; D uncertain. Trimming removed 6 bases from V and 3 bases from J, with 12 bases in between. The CDR3 is 14 amino acids. Germline V CDR1 and CDR2: LNHDA, SQIVND (reference sequence). This chain's CDR3 is CASSAWARGNTIYF. The CDR3 DNA reads as TGTGCCAGTAGCGCTTGGGCGCGTGGAAACACCATATATTTT.

V and J are TRBV27 and TRBJ1-2; D might be TRBD1 (5 bases). This CDR3 contains 14 residues. Germline V CDR1 and CDR2: MNHEY, SMNVEV (reference sequence). The V gene lost 2 bases and the J gene lost 7 bases, with 14 bases spanning the gap. This CDR3 is CASSLGGAPTGYTF. In DNA form, the CDR3 reads TGTGCCAGCAGTTTAGGTGGGGCCCCTACTGGCTACACCTTC.

The chain links TRBV7-9 to TRBJ1-2; no clear D. The germline CDR1 and CDR2 sequences are SEHNR and FQNEAQ (reference sequence). This CDR3 is 13 amino acids long. Trimming took 5 bases from V and 7 from J, leaving 14 bases between them. CDR3 DNA sequence: TGTGCCAGCAGCCCCGGGATCCCGACTGGCTACACCTTC. Translated, it gives CASSPGIPTGYTF.

The sample holds a few counts of this clone. The genes are TRBV11-3 and TRBJ2-7; 7 nucleotides align to TRBD1. V lost 2 bases, J lost 2 bases, and 3 bases stayed unmatched. Germline CDR1 and CDR2: SGHNT and YENEEA. The CDR3 consists of 14 residues. This CDR3 is CASSLHQGAYEQYF. The CDR3 nucleotides are TGTGCCAGCAGCTTACACCAGGGGGCCTACGAGCAGTACTTC.

This clone was seen a few times. This CDR3 is also generated by other DNA sequences in the sample. The chain is built from TRBV12-3 or TRBV12-4 and TRBJ1-1, with 8 bases fitting TRBD1. With 6 bases clipped from V and 4 bases from J, the junction kept 4 bases outside the gene matches. This CDR3 is 13 amino acids long. In DNA, the CDR3 is TGTGCCAGCAGGACAGGGGTTAGCACTGAAGCTTTCTTT. Translating gives CASRTGVSTEAFF.

The table lists this clone with a count of one. The CDR3 loop is CASSVESTQYEQYF. The CDR3 nucleotides read TGTGCCAGCAGCGTAGAGTCAACCCAATACGAGCAGTACTTC. The chain uses TRBV9 and TRBJ2-7; D gene uncertain. This CDR3 contains 14 residues. Trimming pared 0 bases from V and 4 bases from J, leaving 11 bases between. From germline, CDR1 is SGDLS and CDR2 YYNGEE. Based on the CDR3 plus reference TRBV9 and TRBJ2-7, the full variable domain is DSGVTQTPKHLITATGQRVTLRCSPRSGDLSVYWYQQSLDQGLQFLIQYYNGEERAKGNILERFSAQQFPDLHSELNLSSLELGDSALYFCASSVESTQYEQYFGPGTRLTVT.

The gene calls are TRBV28 and TRBJ2-1; no firm D call. Trimming took 1 base from V and 6 from J, leaving 16 bases between them. The CDR3 consists of 16 residues. Per germline, CDR1 MDHEN and CDR2 SYDVKM. DNA of the CDR3: TGTGCCAGCAGTTTATTTTCCGGTCTTGGTGGCAATGAGCAGTTCTTC. It yields the protein CASSLFSGLGGNEQFF.

The chain employs TRBV27 and TRBJ1-1; 8 nucleotides agree with TRBD1. The J segment lost 5 bases and the V segment lost 6 bases, leaving 11 bases of the junction unmatched. The CDR3 runs to 15 residues. Germline V CDR1 and CDR2: MNHEY, SMNVEV (reference sequence). CDR3 coding DNA: TGTGCCAGCAGCCCCCTCAGGGGGCTAGGAACTGAAGCTTTCTTT. This translates into CASSPLRGLGTEAFF.

This clone was found once. The chain recombines TRBV3-1 (or the pseudogene TRBV3-2) with TRBJ2-7; maybe TRBD1 (6 bases). V was trimmed by 0 bases and J by 3 bases, leaving 12 bases between them. This CDR3 is built from 15 residues. Germline lookup yields CDR1 LGHDT and CDR2 YNNKEL (reference sequence). This CDR3 reads CASSQDGTLHYEQYF. The CDR3 DNA is TGTGCCAGCAGCCAAGATGGGACATTGCACTACGAGCAGTACTTC.

V is TRBV11-1 and J is TRBJ2-3; perhaps TRBD1 as D (5 bases). CDR1 and CDR2 (germline): SGHAT, FQDESV (reference sequence). Trimming left V 7 bases short and J 2 bases short, with 19 bases between. The CDR3 consists of 16 residues. As DNA, the CDR3 is TGTGCCAGCAAGGGGAAGGGGTATATGACCACAGATACGCAGTATTTT. Amino acid sequence: CASKGKGYMTTDTQYF.

This clone occurred a few times. V and J are TRBV3-1 (or the pseudogene TRBV3-2) and TRBJ1-4; D may be TRBD1 (5 bases). CDR1 LGHDT and CDR2 YNNKEL come from the germline V gene (reference sequence). Trimming stripped 3 bases from V and 5 bases from J, with 13 bases between. CDR3 length equals 15 residues. The CDR3: CASSQNRLGNEKLFF. The CDR3 DNA reads TGTGCCAGCAGCCAGAACAGGTTGGGAAATGAAAAACTGTTTTTT.

The V call is TRBV12-3 or TRBV12-4, the J call TRBJ1-2; the D gene is possibly TRBD1 (5 bases). V lost 8 bases and J lost 6, with 16 bases in between. The CDR3 length is 13 residues. The CDR3: CASRQRGRDGYTF. For the CDR3, the DNA is TGTGCCAGCCGACAGAGGGGCAGGGATGGCTACACCTTC.

This clone appeared once. The CDR3 nucleotides read TGTGCCAGCAGTTATGCGACAGGCTACATGAACACTGAAGCTTTCTTT. Protein product: CASSYATGYMNTEAFF. The genes are TRBV6-2 or TRBV6-3 and TRBJ1-1, with a tentative D call TRBD1 (6 bases). This CDR3 is built from 16 residues. Germline CDR1 MNHEY, CDR2 SVGEGT. The V and J ends lost 3 bases and 0 bases respectively, with 14 bases between them.

The chain couples TRBV5-1 to TRBJ2-7; possibly TRBD1 for D (6 bases). Per germline, CDR1 SGHRS and CDR2 YFSETQ. CDR3 length equals 12 residues. The V end was cut by 7 bases, the J end by 6 bases, with 14 bases between. CDR3 bases: TGCGCCAGCGGGCAGGGGTCCGCCGAGCAGTACTTC. Protein product: CASGQGSAEQYF.

The chain uses TRBV19 and TRBJ1-2; D is possibly TRBD1 (5 bases). Deletions cut 3 bases from V and 4 bases from J, with 12 bases between. This CDR3 is built from 14 residues. Germline lookup yields CDR1 LNHDA and CDR2 SQIVND (reference sequence). CDR3 DNA sequence: TGTGCCAGTAGTATCCAGGGTGGAGGCTATGGCTACACCTTC. Translating gives CASSIQGGGYGYTF.

This chain links TRBV7-9 with TRBJ2-5; TRBD2 agrees at 7 bases. Germline CDR1 SEHNR, CDR2 FQNEAQ (reference sequence). CDR3 length equals 13 residues. Germline trimming cut 6 bases from V and 5 bases from J; bases unmatched to any gene: 6. DNA for the CDR3: TGTGCCAGCAGTCTAGACGGGAGGGAGACCCAGTACTTC. This codes for CASSLDGRETQYF.

The chain carries TRBV7-9 and TRBJ1-1; no reliable D call. Trimming left V 0 bases short and J 1 base short, with 6 bases between. The germline V gene encodes CDR1 SEHNR and CDR2 FQNEAQ (reference sequence). The CDR3 totals 14 residues. The CDR3, as DNA: TGTGCCAGCAGCTTAGCGATGTGGAACACTGAAGCTTTCTTT. Protein sequence: CASSLAMWNTEAFF.

The chain carries TRBV19 and TRBJ1-5; TRBD1 might be the D (6 bases). CDR1 and CDR2 (germline): LNHDA, SQIVND (reference sequence). This CDR3 is 17 amino acids long. V lost 5 bases and J 0 bases, leaving 17 bases between the germline ends. The CDR3 nucleotides read TGTGCCAGTAGTTCACCCCGGACAGACTATAGCAATCAGCCCCAGCATTTT. Its protein product is CASSSPRTDYSNQPQHF. The full variable domain, its missing parts supplied by reference TRBV19 and TRBJ1-5, is DGGITQSPKYLFRKEGQNVTLSCEQNLNHDAMYWYRQDPGQGLRLIYYSQIVNDFQKGDIAEGYSVSREKKESFPLTVTSAQKNPTAFYLCASSSPRTDYSNQPQHFGDGTRLSIL.

The DNA for the CDR3 is TGTGCCAGTAGTATTGGCGGGGGTAGGGCGGATACGCAGTATTTT. This codes for CASSIGGGRADTQYF. The chain employs TRBV19 and TRBJ2-3, with 7 bases aligning to TRBD2. Germline V gene lookup returns CDR1 LNHDA and CDR2 SQIVND (reference sequence). Trimming removed 3 bases from V and 6 bases from J; junction bases left unmatched: 9. The CDR3 runs to 15 residues.

V is TRBV12-3 or TRBV12-4 and J is TRBJ1-1; no reliable D call. The ends were cut back, 3 bases at V and 3 bases at J, with 8 bases in the middle. There are 13 residues in the CDR3. In DNA, the CDR3 is TGTGCCAGCAGTTTCCCTAAGGACACTGAAGCTTTCTTT. As protein: CASSFPKDTEAFF.

Worth noting for this clone: This sample also contains other DNA sequences that code for the same CDR3. The rearrangement joins TRBV30 to TRBJ1-3, with a weak D call TRBD1 (5 bases). Trimming cost V 0 bases and J 3 bases, with 9 bases left between them. The CDR3 extends over 14 amino acids. Germline assignment: CDR1 GTSNPN and CDR2 SVGIG (reference sequence). Here the CDR3 reads CAWSVRGSGNTIYF. The CDR3 region has the DNA TGTGCCTGGAGTGTAAGGGGCAGTGGAAACACCATATATTTT.

This sequence joins TRBV28 and TRBJ2-2, with 7 bases fitting TRBD1. This CDR3 has 14 amino acids. The germline V gene has CDR1 MDHEN and CDR2 SYDVKM. The V segment lost 5 bases and the J segment 5 bases; nucleotides outside the gene matches: 5. CDR3 in amino acids: CASSPDRATGELFF. The DNA for the CDR3 is TGTGCCAGCAGTCCCGACAGGGCGACCGGGGAGCTGTTTTTT.

In this sample, this clone turned up a few times. The rearrangement joins TRBV7-3 to TRBJ2-2, with D possibly TRBD1 on 6 matching bases. This CDR3 is 13 amino acids long. Trimming took 4 bases from V and 6 from J, leaving 9 bases between them. CDR1 and CDR2 from the germline V gene are SGHTA and FQGTGA. In DNA form, the CDR3 reads TGTGCCAGCAGCTATAACAGGGCCGGGGAGCTGTTTTTT. Translation gives CASSYNRAGELFF.

This rearrangement joins TRBV11-2 to TRBJ2-4; the match to TRBD1 covers 7 bases. CDR3 size: 14 residues. Germline values: CDR1 SGHAT, CDR2 FQNNGV. Germline trimming cut 5 bases from V and 4 bases from J; bases unmatched to any gene: 5. The CDR3 nucleotides read TGTGCCAGCAGCCCACCGGGACAGAAAAACATTCAGTACTTC. Its translation: CASSPPGQKNIQYF.

V and J are TRBV28 and TRBJ1-2, with 8 bases fitting TRBD1. This CDR3 has 17 residues. Germline V gives CDR1 MDHEN, CDR2 SYDVKM. Losses at the gene ends were 5 bases for V and 5 bases for J; bases not matched to a gene: 16. CDR3 bases: TGTGCCAGCAGTCCAATCGGGACAGGAAAAGTAGGGTATGGCTACACCTTC. Translation: CASSPIGTGKVGYGYTF.